The clone carrying this TCR beta chain has only a few counts. Its antigen is still unknown. The data are from a study of CD8 T cells in ankylosing spondylitis. Preparation of TCR beta libraries was done by quantitative 5'-RACE with molecular barcodes. TCRdb itself ran the 5' RACE reads through MiXCR, one entry per CDR3 protein. The sample consists of approximately 220,000 distinct CDR3 sequences, about a sixth of them appearing once. The study, taken as a whole, reports: Blood from ankylosing spondylitis patients appeared to carry a characteristic eight-variant TCR beta motif. Reports of some motif variants in reactive arthritis synovial fluid and blood predate this one. Researchers reportedly found disease-linked clones significantly enriched in matched ankylosing spondylitis synovial fluid. Disease-linked clones, CD8+, were relatively rare in peripheral blood.

The V gene's germline CDR1 is LGHNA and CDR2 YSLEER. Trimming removed 0 bases from V and 9 bases from J, with 12 bases in between. This CDR3 is built from 14 residues. The chain employs TRBV4-3 and TRBJ1-5, with D unresolved. The sequence derives from a male donor with ankylosing spondylitis. Sequenced sample: blood, either unsorted or a sorted T cell fraction (not recorded which). The CDR3 sequence is CASSQDRLGWPQHF. The CDR3 coding sequence is TGCGCCAGCAGCCAAGATAGGTTAGGGTGGCCCCAGCATTTT.